This TCR beta chain was documented in a study of blood T cell repertoires in COVID-19. About the research overall: The study drew acute and convalescent COVID-19 samples from the United States, Italy and Spain. Sources were T cells, B-cell-depleted T cells, or PBMCs; the material itself was cDNA or gDNA.

This study enrolled people aged roughly 18 to 90 from roughly 24 US geographic areas. This clone came up a few times. Data came from immunoSEQ multiplex PCR; TCRdb stores just in-frame clones and leaves some out. The table has 360,000 or so clones, 88% seen once. V was clipped by 2 bases and J by 3 bases; unmatched bases: 9. CDR3 length: 17 amino acids. Germline V gene data show CDR1 as LGHDT and CDR2 as YNNKEL (reference sequence). Sequenced: PBMCs or T cells enriched from blood (not recorded which). The chain has TRBV3-1 (or the pseudogene TRBV3-2) and TRBJ1-2, with 10 bases matching TRBD1. This sequence was found in a woman between 25 and 40 years old who had been exposed to COVID-19. The CDR3 sequence: CASSQPSPGTGDYGYTF. The CDR3 region has the DNA TGTGCCAGCAGCCAACCATCCCCCGGGACAGGGGACTATGGCTACACCTTC.